This is a list of T cell receptor beta chains from one sample in a study of blood T cells in healthy people across ages. From the 5' RACE reads, TCRdb called clonotypes with MiXCR, one entry per CDR3 protein. The sample has roughly 680,000 distinct CDR3 sequences, approximately 50% seen once. The material sequenced was blood. These receptors were taken from a woman aged 55-69 years in good health. CDR3s include the opening cysteine and the closing phenylalanine or tryptophan. A D gene is named only where the DNA matches it firmly. Expanded clones are given a class, and other clones once, few, many or no size at all.

TRBV4-1,few,TRBD2,TRBJ2-7,CASSQGLAGSGEQYF,TGCGCCAGCAGCCAAGGGCTAGCGGGATCGGGCGAGCAGTACTTC
TRBV20-1,.,TRBD2,TRBJ2-5,CSASGLARRETQYF,TGCAGTGCTTCAGGACTAGCGCGAAGGGAGACCCAGTACTTC
TRBV9,.,.,TRBJ2-5,CASSGRIGETQYF,TGTGCCAGCAGCGGGCGGATAGGAGAGACCCAGTACTTC
TRBV20-1,.,.,TRBJ2-7,CSAYLEGLLYEQYF,TGCAGTGCGTACCTAGAGGGTTTACTCTACGAGCAGTACTTC
TRBV30,few,.,TRBJ1-1,CAWRGGGGTEAFF,TGTGCCTGGAGGGGAGGGGGAGGCACTGAAGCTTTCTTT
TRBV5-1,.,.,TRBJ2-5,CASSGSLSGQYF,TGCGCCAGCAGCGGTAGCTTGTCCGGGCAGTACTTC
TRBV10-3,.,.,TRBJ2-1,CAITYSEYNGQFF,TGTGCCATCACCTATAGCGAATACAATGGGCAGTTCTTC
TRBV3-1,few,.,TRBJ1-1,CASSQASRTEAFF,TGTGCCAGCAGCCAAGCCTCTCGGACTGAAGCTTTCTTT
TRBV7-2,.,TRBD2,TRBJ2-5,CASSPPSGSSETQYF,TGTGCCAGCAGCCCCCCTAGCGGGAGTAGCGAGACCCAGTACTTC
TRBV20-1,few,.,TRBJ2-3,CSARDGLVTTTQYF,TGCAGTGCTAGAGATGGATTAGTGACTACTACGCAGTATTTT
TRBV20-1,.,.,TRBJ2-1,CSARDLARTGATQFF,TGCAGTGCTAGAGATCTGGCTAGGACGGGCGCGACGCAGTTCTTC
TRBV7-9,.,.,TRBJ2-7,CASSLTETGSYEQYF,TGTGCCAGCAGCTTAACTGAAACAGGGAGCTACGAGCAGTACTTC
TRBV25-1,few,.,TRBJ2-1,CASSEFLGRDHSYNEQFF,TGTGCCAGCAGTGAATTTTTAGGTCGGGACCACTCCTACAATGAGCAGTTCTTC
TRBV21-1,.,.,TRBJ1-2,CASSKEGASGYTF,TGTGCCAGCAGCAAGGAGGGGGCGTCCGGCTACACCTTC
TRBV6-5,.,.,TRBJ2-7,CASTKNQDLAYEQYF,TGTGCCAGCACCAAAAACCAAGACCTTGCCTACGAGCAGTACTTC
TRBV29-1,.,TRBD2,TRBJ2-7,CSPSPVTTSGRTYEQYF,TGCAGCCCAAGTCCAGTCACAACTAGCGGGAGAACCTACGAGCAGTACTTC
TRBV24-1,.,.,TRBJ1-2,CATSDSWGLGYTF,TGTGCCACCAGTGATTCATGGGGGCTCGGCTACACCTTC